What follows are 15 T cell receptor beta chains derived from one specimen sequenced in a study of shared clonotypes between healthy human individuals. Clones were read by immunoSEQ multiplex PCR, and TCRdb kept only the in-frame ones, dropping some. Here the sample spans around 2,000,000 clones, roughly 94% being singletons. Input material: naive CD4+ T cells sorted from blood. As for subset: CD45RA+ positively selected. These receptors were collected from a man between 18 and 35 years old in good health.

This clone was seen just once. The chain couples TRBV2 to TRBJ2-4; no clear D. The germline CDR1 and CDR2 sequences are SNHLY and FYNNEI. This CDR3 is built from 14 residues. V was pared by 3 bases and J by 0 bases, with 6 bases between. CDR3 in DNA: TGTGCCAGCAGTGACCGGGCAGCCAAAAACATTCAGTACTTC. Its protein is CASSDRAAKNIQYF.

The chain is built from TRBV6-6 and TRBJ2-2; D is possibly TRBD1 (5 bases). V lost 4 bases, J lost 5 bases, and 14 bases lay in between. CDR3 length equals 15 residues. Germline CDR1 is MNHNY and CDR2 is SVGAGI (reference sequence). CDR3 nucleotides: TGTGCCAGCAGTTCCACACGCGACAGAACCGGGGAGCTGTTTTTT. Amino acids: CASSSTRDRTGELFF.

V is TRBV11-3 and J is TRBJ2-3; TRBD2 matches 10 bases. The V segment lost 5 bases and the J segment 8 bases; nucleotides outside the gene matches: 16. The V gene's germline CDR1 is SGHNT and CDR2 YENEEA. The CDR3 runs to 17 residues. The CDR3 sequence: CASSRSPSSGGALTQYF. CDR3 bases: TGTGCCAGCAGCCGCAGCCCCTCCAGCGGGGGGGCCCTTACGCAGTATTTT.

The chain joins TRBV6-5 to TRBJ2-3; 7 positions agree with TRBD1. Germline lookup yields CDR1 MNHEY and CDR2 SVGAGI. The CDR3 contains 12 residues. The CDR3 nucleotides are TGTGTGTCGCAGGGGGAAGAGCGTACGCAGTATTTT. Residues: CVSQGEERTQYF.

The chain uses TRBV7-2 and TRBJ2-7, with D perhaps matching TRBD1 (5 bases). Germline V gives CDR1 SGHTA, CDR2 FQGNSA. CDR3 size: 18 residues. Trimming stripped 5 bases from V and 5 bases from J, with 28 bases between. CDR3 protein: CASSLSPGRRAKSHEQYF. In nucleotides, the CDR3 is TGTGCCAGCAGCCTGAGTCCTGGTCGCAGGGCGAAAAGTCACGAGCAGTACTTC. Based on the CDR3 plus reference TRBV7-2 and TRBJ2-7, the full variable domain is GAGVSQSPSNKVTEKGKDVELRCDPISGHTALYWYRQSLGQGLEFLIYFQGNSAPDKSGLPSDRFSAERTGGSVSTLTIQRTQQEDSAVYLCASSLSPGRRAKSHEQYFGPGTRLTVT.

The chain recombines TRBV25-1 with TRBJ2-5, with D perhaps assigned TRBD1 or TRBD2 (5 bases each). Germline V gene lookup returns CDR1 MGHDK and CDR2 SYGVNS. CDR3 length: 16 residues. Trimming stripped 2 bases from V and 3 bases from J, with 16 bases between. The chain's CDR3 is CASSEATGAGKETQYF. The CDR3 bases are TGTGCCAGCAGTGAAGCAACCGGGGCAGGGAAAGAGACCCAGTACTTC.

This chain links TRBV6-5 with TRBJ1-5; D gene unclear. V lost 0 bases, J lost 5 bases, and 5 bases lay in between. The CDR3 runs to 13 residues. Germline CDR1 and CDR2: MNHEY and SVGAGI. The CDR3 spells CASSYSSDQPQHF. DNA for the CDR3: TGTGCCAGCAGTTACTCGAGCGATCAGCCCCAGCATTTT.

The DNA of the CDR3 is TGCGCCAGCAGCCGGGACATCAATCAGCCCCAGCATTTT. Translation: CASSRDINQPQHF. This chain connects TRBV5-1 to TRBJ1-5; D possibly corresponds to TRBD1 (6 bases). This CDR3 has 13 amino acids. V lost 4 bases, J lost 3 bases, and 8 bases lay in between. In germline, CDR1 is SGHRS, CDR2 YFSETQ.

The chain is built from TRBV18 and TRBJ2-1; either TRBD1 or TRBD2 may fit D (6 bases each). Deletions cut 1 base from V and 8 bases from J, with 27 bases between. Germline CDR1 is KGHSH and CDR2 is LQKENI. The CDR3 length is 19 residues. As DNA, the CDR3 is TGTGCCAGCTCACCACTTACAATCGCCGGGACGCGAGGGGGGTATGAGCAGTTCTTC. The encoded protein is CASSPLTIAGTRGGYEQFF. Drawing the rest from reference TRBV18 and TRBJ2-1, the complete variable domain is NAGVMQNPRHLVRRRGQEARLRCSPMKGHSHVYWYRQLPEEGLKFMVYLQKENIIDESGMPKERFSAEFPKEGPSILRIQQVVRGDSAAYFCASSPLTIAGTRGGYEQFFGPGTRLTVL.

The rearrangement uses TRBV7-2 and TRBJ2-3; a weak D match, TRBD2 (5 bases). Germline V gene data show CDR1 as SGHTA and CDR2 as FQGNSA. Trimming took off 6 bases at V and 3 bases at J, with 13 bases between the two ends. This CDR3 comprises 14 residues. In nucleotides, the CDR3 is TGTGCCAGCAGGTTAACTAGTTTTACAGATACGCAGTATTTT. Protein product: CASRLTSFTDTQYF. The full variable domain, its missing parts supplied by reference TRBV7-2 and TRBJ2-3, is GAGVSQSPSNKVTEKGKDVELRCDPISGHTALYWYRQSLGQGLEFLIYFQGNSAPDKSGLPSDRFSAERTGGSVSTLTIQRTQQEDSAVYLCASRLTSFTDTQYFGPGTRLTVL.

The chain joins TRBV10-3 to TRBJ1-2; D may be TRBD1 (5 bases). This CDR3 spans 16 amino acids. V lost 2 bases and J lost 3, with 16 bases in between. CDR1 is ENHRY, CDR2 SYGVKD, per germline. The CDR3 reads CAISETPRAEDYGYTF. CDR3 DNA: TGTGCCATCAGTGAGACCCCCAGGGCGGAGGACTATGGCTACACCTTC.

In this sample, this clone turned up once. The chain combines TRBV5-4 with TRBJ2-3, with D perhaps TRBD1 or TRBD2 (6 bases each). This CDR3 spans 15 amino acids. The ends were cut back, 5 bases at V and 1 base at J, with 14 bases in the middle. The germline V gene encodes CDR1 SGHNT and CDR2 YYREEE (reference sequence). The CDR3 DNA reads as TGTGCCAGCAGACTAAGGGGGGCGGGCACAGATACGCAGTATTTT. It is translated as CASRLRGAGTDTQYF.

CDR3 region: CASSLGLAGAETDTQYF. The CDR3 bases are TGTGCCAGCAGCTTAGGGCTGGCGGGAGCAGAAACAGATACGCAGTATTTT. This chain uses TRBV13 with TRBJ2-3, with TRBD2 matching over 7 bases. CDR3 length: 17 residues. V dropped 0 bases and J dropped 3; count of bases not matched to a gene: 9. Germline loops: CDR1 PRHDT, CDR2 FYEKMQ (reference sequence).

The chain employs TRBV30 and TRBJ2-7, with TRBD1 matching 8 bases. J lost 0 bases, V lost 5 bases, and 6 bases had no gene match. The CDR3 runs 14 residues. Looked up from germline, CDR1 is GTSNPN and CDR2 is SVGIG (reference sequence). The CDR3 nucleotides read TGTGCCTGGGCTAAGACAGGGGCCTCCTACGAGCAGTACTTC. Amino acid sequence: CAWAKTGASYEQYF.

The gene calls are TRBV2 and TRBJ1-3; D may be TRBD1 (6 bases). The CDR3 consists of 14 residues. Trimming stripped 6 bases from V and 4 bases from J, with 13 bases between. Germline lookup yields CDR1 SNHLY and CDR2 FYNNEI. CDR3 DNA: TGTGCCAGCAGCCTCCGGGACAAGGGAAACACCATATATTTT. Translating it yields CASSLRDKGNTIYF.